The 13 T cell receptor beta chains below all came from one sample that was sequenced in a study of cytomegalovirus exposure and HLA in healthy donors. In the PCR, 60 Vbeta and 13 Jbeta primers were used. Assay used: immunoSEQ multiplex PCR; TCRdb lists only in-frame clones, some missing. The table lists roughly 150,000 clones, almost 85% of them singletons. The specimen was PBMCs. The origin of the receptors is a man aged 25 to 40 in good health and CMV-seronegative.

Of note for this clone: The identical CDR3 is also encoded by other nucleotide sequences in the sample. The chain joins TRBV5-1 to TRBJ1-2; 8 bases are shared with TRBD1. The CDR3 consists of 13 residues. Unmatched junction bases numbered 0, after V lost 0 bases and J lost 5 bases. Germline CDR1 and CDR2: SGHRS and YFSETQ. DNA for the CDR3: TGCGCCAGCAGCTTGGACAGGGGGTATGGCTACACCTTC. It translates to CASSLDRGYGYTF.

The chain recombines TRBV23-1 with TRBJ2-2; possibly TRBD1 for D (5 bases). TRBV23-1 is assigned to the ORF class and has an uncertain function. The CDR3 consists of 15 residues. V lost 7 bases and J lost 2, with 14 bases in between. The CDR3 loop reads CASNPRWTNTGELFF. The CDR3 nucleotides are TGCGCCAGCAATCCTCGTTGGACAAACACCGGGGAGCTGTTTTTT.

The sample holds a few counts of this clone. This chain uses TRBV9 with TRBJ2-3; 7 bases align to TRBD1. V dropped 4 bases and J dropped 1; count of bases not matched to a gene: 9. CDR3 size: 16 residues. Germline V gene lookup returns CDR1 SGDLS and CDR2 YYNGEE. CDR3 region: CASSFAGGYGTDTQYF. In DNA form, the CDR3 reads TGTGCCAGCAGCTTTGCAGGGGGTTATGGCACAGATACGCAGTATTTT. The full variable domain, with the rest looked up from reference TRBV9 and TRBJ2-3, is DSGVTQTPKHLITATGQRVTLRCSPRSGDLSVYWYQQSLDQGLQFLIQYYNGEERAKGNILERFSAQQFPDLHSELNLSSLELGDSALYFCASSFAGGYGTDTQYFGPGTRLTVL.

The J gene is TRBJ1-2, the V gene TRBV5-4; 9 bases are shared with TRBD1. The CDR3 loop spans 17 amino acids. J gave up 2 bases and V 4 bases, and 12 bases lay outside the gene matches. In germline, CDR1 is SGHNT, CDR2 YYREEE (reference sequence). The CDR3 reads CASSPVPGQGSNYGYTF. The CDR3 DNA follows: TGTGCCAGCAGCCCGGTCCCGGGACAGGGATCCAACTATGGCTACACCTTC. The variable domain in full, with the rest retrieved from reference TRBV5-4 and TRBJ1-2, is ETGVTQSPTHLIKTRGQQVTLRCSSQSGHNTVSWYQQALGQGPQFIFQYYREEENGRGNFPPRFSGLQFPNYSSELNVNALELDDSALYLCASSPVPGQGSNYGYTFGSGTRLTVV.

The CDR3, as DNA: TGTGCCAGCAGTCTAAGCGGGAGCTACGAGCAGTACTTC. This sequence encodes CASSLSGSYEQYF. V is TRBV7-7 and J is TRBJ2-7; 8 positions match TRBD2. CDR1 and CDR2 (germline): SSHAT, FNYEAQ (reference sequence). The CDR3 loop spans 13 amino acids. Losses at the gene ends were 6 bases for V and 3 bases for J; bases not matched to a gene: 4.

The chain couples TRBV12-5 to TRBJ1-1; D ambiguous. The CDR3 spans 15 residues. The germline V gene encodes CDR1 LGHNT and CDR2 FRNRAP. The CDR3 loop is CATFPRLHMNTEAFF. The CDR3, as DNA: TGTGCCACGTTCCCAAGACTCCACATGAACACTGAAGCTTTCTTT.

The chain couples TRBV28 to TRBJ1-5; possibly TRBD1 for D (5 bases). The ends were cut back, 3 bases at V and 7 bases at J, with 13 bases in the middle. The CDR3 spans 14 residues. Germline V gene lookup returns CDR1 MDHEN and CDR2 SYDVKM. The CDR3 sequence: CASSFPREGQPQHF. The CDR3 DNA follows: TGTGCCAGCAGTTTTCCCAGGGAGGGGCAGCCCCAGCATTTT.

V gene TRBV5-1 combines with J gene TRBJ2-7; 9 positions match TRBD2. The CDR3 is 15 amino acids. The germline V gene has CDR1 SGHRS and CDR2 YFSETQ. V shed 0 bases and J 1 base; nucleotides not matched to a gene: 2. The CDR3 loop reads CASSLVLAGSYEQYF. CDR3 nucleotides: TGCGCCAGCAGCTTGGTACTAGCGGGTTCCTACGAGCAGTACTTC. The complete variable domain, with remaining parts taken from reference TRBV5-1 and TRBJ2-7, reads KAGVTQTPRYLIKTRGQQVTLSCSPISGHRSVSWYQQTPGQGLQFLFEYFSETQRNKGNFPGRFSGRQFSNSRSEMNVSTLELGDSALYLCASSLVLAGSYEQYFGPGTRLTVT.

The chain uses TRBV7-2 and TRBJ1-6; TRBD1 might be the D (6 bases). V was shortened by 0 bases and J by 10 bases, with 13 bases between the two germline ends. The CDR3 has 15 amino acids. Germline V gene data show CDR1 as SGHTA and CDR2 as FQGNSA. The CDR3 DNA follows: TGTGCCAGCAGCTTAGCCGGGGCAGGGGACTCACCCCTCCACTTT. Its translation is CASSLAGAGDSPLHF.

This clone was detected a few times. The chain recombines TRBV19 with TRBJ2-2, with 13 bases lining up with TRBD2. This CDR3 spans 16 amino acids. Germline CDR1 reads LNHDA; CDR2 reads SQIVND (reference sequence). J gave up 6 bases and V 3 bases, and 4 bases lay outside the gene matches. The CDR3 nucleotides read TGTGCCAGTAGTATGGAACTAGCGGGGGGGCCCGGGGAGCTGTTTTTT. Translating gives CASSMELAGGPGELFF.

This chain connects TRBV27 to TRBJ2-7, with D unclear. Trimming left V 4 bases short and J 4 bases short, with 8 bases between. This CDR3 has 12 amino acids. Germline lookup yields CDR1 MNHEY and CDR2 SMNVEV (reference sequence). CDR3 sequence: CASSSKSYEQYF. DNA of the CDR3: TGTGCCAGCAGTTCTAAAAGTTACGAGCAGTACTTC.

This clone was seen a single time. V and J are TRBV19 and TRBJ2-1; 11 nucleotides line up with TRBD2. Trimming cost V 4 bases and J 4 bases; bases outside gene matches: 3. This CDR3 spans 15 amino acids. The germline V gene encodes CDR1 LNHDA and CDR2 SQIVND (reference sequence). The CDR3 here is CASSTLAGGYNEQFF. The CDR3 region has the DNA TGTGCCAGTAGTACTTTAGCGGGAGGGTACAATGAGCAGTTCTTC.

This clone was counted a few times. This sequence joins TRBV18 and TRBJ2-2; D call uncertain. V gave up 3 bases and J gave up 3 bases, with 11 bases separating them. Germline assignment: CDR1 KGHSH and CDR2 LQKENI. The CDR3 extends over 15 amino acids. CDR3: CASSPWSRDTGELFF. CDR3 sequence (DNA): TGTGCCAGCTCACCGTGGTCCCGAGACACCGGGGAGCTGTTTTTT.